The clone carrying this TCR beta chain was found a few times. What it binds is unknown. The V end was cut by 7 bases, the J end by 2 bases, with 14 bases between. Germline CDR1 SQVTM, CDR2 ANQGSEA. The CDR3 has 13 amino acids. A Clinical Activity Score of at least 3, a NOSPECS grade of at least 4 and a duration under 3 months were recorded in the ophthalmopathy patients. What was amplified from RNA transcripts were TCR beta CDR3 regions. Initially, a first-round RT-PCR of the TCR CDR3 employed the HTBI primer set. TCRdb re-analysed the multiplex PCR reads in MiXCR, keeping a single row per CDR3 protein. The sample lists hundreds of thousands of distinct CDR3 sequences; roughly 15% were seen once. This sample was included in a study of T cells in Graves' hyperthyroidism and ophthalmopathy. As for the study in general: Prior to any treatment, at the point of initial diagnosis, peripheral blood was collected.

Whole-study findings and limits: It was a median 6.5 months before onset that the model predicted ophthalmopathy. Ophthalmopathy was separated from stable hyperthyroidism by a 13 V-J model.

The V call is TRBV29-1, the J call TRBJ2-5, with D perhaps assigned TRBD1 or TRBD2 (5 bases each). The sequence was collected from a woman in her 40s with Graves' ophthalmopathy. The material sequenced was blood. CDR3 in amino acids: CSARTGPQETQYF. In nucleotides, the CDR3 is TGCAGCGCCCGGACGGGACCTCAAGAGACCCAGTACTTC.